This TCR beta chain was sequenced for a study of monozygotic twins with inflammatory bowel disease. Regarding the study as a whole: Among patients, repertoires may have gained variability from differing immunosuppressive treatments.

Turning to this clonotype: Its specificity is unknown.

Each donor had about 2.5 ml of blood drawn. The CDR3 contains 13 residues. Germline V gene sequence: CDR1 SGHRS, CDR2 YFSETQ. Molecular identifiers with 6-nucleotide sample barcodes were added during cDNA synthesis via template switching. For both chains, the TCRalpha and TCRbeta cDNA went through two nested PCRs of around 15 and 9 cycles. From its re-call of the 5' RACE reads, TCRdb lists each CDR3 protein once, without DNA. This table lists 150,000 to 200,000 distinct CDR3 sequences. This sequence joins TRBV5-1 and TRBJ2-1; TCRdb picks TRBD1, but there is no DNA to check that call. The sequence came from a human donor with ulcerative colitis or Crohn's disease, or a healthy co-twin of an affected twin (not recorded which). Sequencing was performed on blood. This CDR3 is CASSSAGQSEQFF.